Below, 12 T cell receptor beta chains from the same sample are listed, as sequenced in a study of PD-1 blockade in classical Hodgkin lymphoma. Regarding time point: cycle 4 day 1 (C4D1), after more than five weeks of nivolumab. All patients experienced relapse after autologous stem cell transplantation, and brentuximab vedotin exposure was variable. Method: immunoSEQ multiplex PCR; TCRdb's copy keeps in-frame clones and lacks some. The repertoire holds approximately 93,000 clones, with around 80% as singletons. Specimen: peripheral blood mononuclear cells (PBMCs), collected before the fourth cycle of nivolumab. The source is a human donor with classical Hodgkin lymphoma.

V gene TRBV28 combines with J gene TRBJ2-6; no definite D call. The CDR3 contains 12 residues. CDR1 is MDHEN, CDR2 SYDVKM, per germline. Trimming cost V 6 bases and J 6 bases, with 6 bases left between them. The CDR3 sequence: CASRKEANVLTF. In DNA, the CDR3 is TGTGCCAGCAGGAAAGAGGCCAACGTCCTGACTTTC.

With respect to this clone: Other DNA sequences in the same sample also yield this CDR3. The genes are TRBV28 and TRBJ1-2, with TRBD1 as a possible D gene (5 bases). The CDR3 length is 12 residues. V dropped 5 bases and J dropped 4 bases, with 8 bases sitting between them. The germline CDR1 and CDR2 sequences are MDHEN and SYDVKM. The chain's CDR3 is CASSPGGYGYTF. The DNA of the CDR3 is TGTGCCAGCAGTCCGGGGGGCTATGGCTACACCTTC.

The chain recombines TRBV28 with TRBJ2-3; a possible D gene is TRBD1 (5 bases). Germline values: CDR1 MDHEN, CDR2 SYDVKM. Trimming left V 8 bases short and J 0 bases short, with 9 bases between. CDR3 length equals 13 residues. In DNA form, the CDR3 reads TGTGCCAGCCGACAGCAGAGCACAGATACGCAGTATTTT. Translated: CASRQQSTDTQYF.

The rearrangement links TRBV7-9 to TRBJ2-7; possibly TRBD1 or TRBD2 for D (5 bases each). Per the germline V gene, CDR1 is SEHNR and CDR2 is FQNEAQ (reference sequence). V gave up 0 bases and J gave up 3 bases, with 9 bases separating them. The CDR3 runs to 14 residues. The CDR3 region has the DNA TGTGCCAGCAGCTTAGCGGGGGTGGTCTACGAGCAGTACTTC. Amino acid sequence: CASSLAGVVYEQYF.

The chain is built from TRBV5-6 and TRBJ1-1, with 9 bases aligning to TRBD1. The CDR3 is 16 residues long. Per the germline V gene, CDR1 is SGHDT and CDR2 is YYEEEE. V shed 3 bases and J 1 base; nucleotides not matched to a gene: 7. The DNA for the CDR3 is TGTGCCAGCAGCTGGATACCGGGACAGGGGAACACTGAAGCTTTCTTT. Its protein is CASSWIPGQGNTEAFF.

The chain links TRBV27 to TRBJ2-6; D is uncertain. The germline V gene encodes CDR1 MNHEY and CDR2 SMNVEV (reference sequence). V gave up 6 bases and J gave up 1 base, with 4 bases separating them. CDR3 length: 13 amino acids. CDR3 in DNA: TGTGCCAGCAGGCCGTCTGGGGCCAACGTCCTGACTTTC. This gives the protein CASRPSGANVLTF.

The CDR3, as DNA: TGCGCCAGCAGCTTGGGTTCACAGGGTTACACCGGGGAGCTGTTTTTT. It translates to CASSLGSQGYTGELFF. This chain joins TRBV5-1 and TRBJ2-2; maybe TRBD1 (6 bases). Germline CDR1 is SGHRS and CDR2 is YFSETQ. CDR3 size: 16 residues. With 0 bases removed from V and 3 bases from J, the gap between germline ends came to 12 bases.

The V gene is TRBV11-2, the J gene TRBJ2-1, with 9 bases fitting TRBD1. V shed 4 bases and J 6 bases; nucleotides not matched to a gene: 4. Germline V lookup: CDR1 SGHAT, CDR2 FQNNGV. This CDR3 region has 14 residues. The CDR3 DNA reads TGTGCCAGCAGCTACAGGGGGCCTGGCAATGAGCAGTTCTTC. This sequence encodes CASSYRGPGNEQFF.

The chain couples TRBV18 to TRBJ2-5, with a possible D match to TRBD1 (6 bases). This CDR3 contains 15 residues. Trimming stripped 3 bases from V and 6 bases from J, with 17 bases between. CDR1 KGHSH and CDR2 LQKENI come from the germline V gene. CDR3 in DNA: TGTGCCAGCTCACCCCTATTGGACAGCTATCAGACCCAGTACTTC. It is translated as CASSPLLDSYQTQYF.

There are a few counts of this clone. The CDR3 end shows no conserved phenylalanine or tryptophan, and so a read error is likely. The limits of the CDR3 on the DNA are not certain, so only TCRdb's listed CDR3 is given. The CDR3: CASGLPGNLKP. The genes are TRBV12-5 and TRBJ1-6. The CDR3 adds up to 11 amino acids, both ends counted. Looked up from germline, CDR1 is LGHNT and CDR2 is FRNRAP.

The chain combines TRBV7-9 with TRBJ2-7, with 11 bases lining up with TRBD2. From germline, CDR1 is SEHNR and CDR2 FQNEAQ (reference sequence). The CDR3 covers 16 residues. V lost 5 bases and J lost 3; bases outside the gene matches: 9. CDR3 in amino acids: CASSPNPLAGDYEQYF. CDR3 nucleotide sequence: TGTGCCAGCAGCCCAAACCCACTAGCGGGGGACTACGAGCAGTACTTC. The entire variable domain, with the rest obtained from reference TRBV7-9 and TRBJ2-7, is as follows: DTGVSQNPRHKITKRGQNVTFRCDPISEHNRLYWYRQTLGQGPEFLTYFQNEAQLEKSRLLSDRFSAERPKGSFSTLEIQRTEQGDSAMYLCASSPNPLAGDYEQYFGPGTRLTVT.

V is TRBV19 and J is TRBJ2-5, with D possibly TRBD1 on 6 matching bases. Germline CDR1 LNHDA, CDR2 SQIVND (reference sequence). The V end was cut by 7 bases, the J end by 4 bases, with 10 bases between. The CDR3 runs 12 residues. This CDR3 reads CASTDRLETQYF. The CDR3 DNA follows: TGTGCCAGTACGGACAGATTAGAGACCCAGTACTTC.